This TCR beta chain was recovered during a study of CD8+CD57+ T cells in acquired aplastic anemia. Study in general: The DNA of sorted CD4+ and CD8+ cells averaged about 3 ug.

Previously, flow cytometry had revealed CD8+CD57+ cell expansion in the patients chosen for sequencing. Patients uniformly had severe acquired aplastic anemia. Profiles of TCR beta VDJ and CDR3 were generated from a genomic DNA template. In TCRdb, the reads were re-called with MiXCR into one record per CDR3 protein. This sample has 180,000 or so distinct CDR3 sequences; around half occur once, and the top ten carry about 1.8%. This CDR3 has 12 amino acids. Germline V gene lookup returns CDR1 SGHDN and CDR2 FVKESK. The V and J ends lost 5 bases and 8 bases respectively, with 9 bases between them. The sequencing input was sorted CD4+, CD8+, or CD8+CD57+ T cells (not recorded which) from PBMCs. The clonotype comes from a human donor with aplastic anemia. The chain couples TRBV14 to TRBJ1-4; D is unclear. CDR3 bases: TGTGCCAGCAGCTATCTGGGGGAAAAACTGTTTTTT. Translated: CASSYLGEKLFF.